These 11 T cell receptor beta chains were sequenced from one sample in a study of CD8 T cells in Susac syndrome. Reverse transcription of roughly 0.5 to 1 ug RNA was carried out with random hexamers. TCRdb independently ran MiXCR on the immunoSEQ multiplex PCR reads; one entry per CDR3 protein. This repertoire shows about 150,000 distinct CDR3 sequences, 85% to 95% found once; its top ten account for 0.16%. What was sequenced was CD4+ T cells from PBMCs. The receptors derive from a human donor with Susac syndrome.

The genes are TRBV20-1 and TRBJ2-5; the D gene is possibly TRBD2 (5 bases). With 6 bases removed from V and 0 bases from J, the gap between germline ends came to 14 bases. This CDR3 is built from 14 residues. The germline V gene has CDR1 DFQATT and CDR2 SNEGSKA (reference sequence). Written as DNA, the CDR3 is TGCAGTGCCGAGGGAATCCAGTACCAAGAGACCCAGTACTTC. It codes for CSAEGIQYQETQYF.

This chain connects TRBV19 to TRBJ2-7, with 16 bases matching TRBD2. The V gene's germline CDR1 is LNHDA and CDR2 SQIVND (reference sequence). The CDR3 is 15 amino acids. Trimming cost V 5 bases and J 2 bases; bases outside gene matches: 0. CDR3 nucleotide sequence: TGTGCCAGTAGTGGGACTAGCGGGGGGGCCTACGAGCAGTACTTC. This codes for CASSGTSGGAYEQYF. The full variable domain, its missing parts supplied by reference TRBV19 and TRBJ2-7, is DGGITQSPKYLFRKEGQNVTLSCEQNLNHDAMYWYRQDPGQGLRLIYYSQIVNDFQKGDIAEGYSVSREKKESFPLTVTSAQKNPTAFYLCASSGTSGGAYEQYFGPGTRLTVT.

The chain carries TRBV29-1 and TRBJ1-1, with D maybe TRBD1 (5 bases). The germline V gene encodes CDR1 SQVTM and CDR2 ANQGSEA. The CDR3 consists of 10 residues. The CDR3 bases are TGCAGTTCAGGGTCCGCTGAAGCTTTCTTT. Its translation is CSSGSAEAFF.

CDR3 nucleotides: TGTGCCAGCGGTGGGCGGTCCTACGAGCAGTACTTC. This translates into CASGGRSYEQYF. The chain joins TRBV11-1 to TRBJ2-7; D gene ambiguous. Trimming pared 8 bases from V and 1 base from J, leaving 9 bases between. CDR3 length: 12 amino acids. Germline CDR1 is SGHAT and CDR2 is FQDESV (reference sequence).

The V and J genes are TRBV7-8 and TRBJ2-3; D call uncertain. CDR1 is SGHVS, CDR2 FQNEAQ, per germline. Trimming removed 5 bases from V and 3 bases from J, with 9 bases in between. The CDR3 covers 13 residues. The chain's CDR3 is CASSALRTDTQYF. The CDR3 DNA sequence: TGTGCCAGCAGCGCACTACGTACAGATACGCAGTATTTT.

This chain uses TRBV7-3 with TRBJ1-3; 7 bases map to TRBD1. J was trimmed by 0 bases and V by 2 bases; bases with no gene match: 4. This CDR3 is 16 amino acids long. Germline lookup yields CDR1 SGHTA and CDR2 FQGTGA. CDR3 in amino acids: CASSLLGQNSGNTIYF. For the CDR3, the DNA is TGTGCCAGCAGCTTACTGGGACAGAACTCTGGAAACACCATATATTTT.

The rearrangement links TRBV7-3 to TRBJ2-3; D perhaps matches TRBD1 (5 bases). Germline values: CDR1 SGHTA, CDR2 FQGTGA. The CDR3 sequence is 15 residues long. V lost 4 bases and J lost 4, with 15 bases in between. The CDR3 region has the DNA TGTGCCAGCAGCTCAGGTTTAGGGGTCCCAGATACGCAGTATTTT. Amino acids: CASSSGLGVPDTQYF.

This sequence joins TRBV29-1 and TRBJ2-7; 7 nucleotides agree with TRBD1. Germline CDR1 is SQVTM and CDR2 is ANQGSEA. Trimming removed 6 bases from V and 3 bases from J; junction bases left unmatched: 8. This CDR3 has 13 residues. The CDR3 protein is CSVGLTGIYEQYF. The CDR3 DNA sequence: TGCAGCGTCGGTTTGACAGGGATCTACGAGCAGTACTTC.

J is TRBJ1-2 and V is TRBV20-1, with D unclear. CDR1 and CDR2 (germline): DFQATT, SNEGSKA (reference sequence). This CDR3 has 13 amino acids. Trimming took 0 bases from V and 3 from J, leaving 8 bases between them. The CDR3 is CSARENSHYGYTF. The CDR3 DNA reads TGCAGTGCTAGAGAAAACTCACACTATGGCTACACCTTC.

The genes are TRBV29-1 and TRBJ1-2, with D tentatively TRBD1 (5 bases). This CDR3 contains 14 residues. V was shortened by 4 bases and J by 4 bases, with 16 bases between the two germline ends. Germline V gives CDR1 SQVTM, CDR2 ANQGSEA. CDR3: CSVVDQGNPYGYTF. CDR3 DNA: TGCAGCGTTGTGGATCAGGGTAATCCCTATGGCTACACCTTC. Filled out from reference TRBV29-1 and TRBJ1-2, the complete variable domain reads SAVISQKPSRDICQRGTSLTIQCQVDSQVTMMFWYRQQPGQSLTLIATANQGSEATYESGFVIDKFPISRPNLTFSTLTVSNMSPEDSSIYLCSVVDQGNPYGYTFGSGTRLTVV.

The chain carries TRBV7-9 and TRBJ1-2; D is possibly TRBD1 (6 bases). CDR3 size: 13 residues. Trimming left V 8 bases short and J 3 bases short, with 13 bases between. The germline CDR1 and CDR2 sequences are SEHNR and FQNEAQ (reference sequence). This CDR3 is CASSPDRDYGYTF. In DNA, the CDR3 is TGTGCCAGCTCTCCGGACAGAGACTATGGCTACACCTTC.